This is a list of T cell receptor beta chains from one sample in a study of control samples from healthy donors and cancer patients. Method: immunoSEQ multiplex PCR; TCRdb's copy keeps in-frame clones and lacks some. The data show 150,000 or so clones, roughly 93% seen once. Sample: blood. The receptors derive from a man in his fifties in good health. Each CDR3 is given with its conserved first and last residue. Fields, in order: D gene, J gene, clone size, V gene, CDR3 DNA, CDR3 protein. A D gene is named only where the DNA matches it firmly. The size of a clone is reported for some rows only, either as once, few or many, or as a class for expanded clones.

>-|TRBJ2-7|-|TRBV19
TGTGCCAGTAGTATATCGCTTCGAACATCGGTCGGCGAGCAGTACTTC
CASSISLRTSVGEQYF
>-|TRBJ1-1|-|TRBV4-2
TGTGCCAGCAGCCAAGTCTCCGACTCGAACACTGAAGCTTTCTTT
CASSQVSDSNTEAFF
>-|TRBJ1-2|-|TRBV6-4
TGTGCCAGCAGGGGCTTCTATGGCTACACCTTC
CASRGFYGYTF
>-|TRBJ2-7|-|TRBV19
TGTGCCAGTAGTATAGAAGTAGAGGCCGAGCAGTACTTC
CASSIEVEAEQYF
>TRBD1|TRBJ2-1|-|TRBV7-2
TGTGCCAGCAGCTTAGCCGGGACAGAGTACAACAATGAGCAGTTCTTC
CASSLAGTEYNNEQFF
>-|TRBJ1-5|-|TRBV3-1/TRBV3-2
TGTGCCAGCAGCCACGGGACAAGTAATCGGCCCCAGCATTTT
CASSHGTSNRPQHF
>-|TRBJ2-5|-|TRBV27
TGTGCCAGCAGGCCACCGCGGGACCTTCGGGGGGAGACCCAGTACTTC
CASRPPRDLRGETQYF
>TRBD1|TRBJ1-3|-|TRBV3-1/TRBV3-2
TGTGCCAGCAGTCCACAGGGGGCCGCTGGAAACACCATATATTTT
CASSPQGAAGNTIYF
>TRBD1|TRBJ2-7|-|TRBV28
TGTGCCAGCAGTTTAGCGGGACAGGGGTCCTACGAGCAGTACTTC
CASSLAGQGSYEQYF
>TRBD1|TRBJ1-4|-|TRBV28
TGTGCCAGCAGACAGGGGACGACTAATGAAAAACTGTTTTTT
CASRQGTTNEKLFF
>-|TRBJ1-6|-|TRBV2
TGTGCCAGCCTGGAGGTGCCAGGGACCCTGAGTTCACCCCTCCACTTT
CASLEVPGTLSSPLHF
>-|TRBJ1-1|-|TRBV19
TGTGCCAGTAGTATCGTCAGGGGCACTGAAGCTTTCTTT
CASSIVRGTEAFF
>-|TRBJ2-5|once|TRBV6-1
TGTGCCAGCAGTGAAGCCTCCCCAAGGGAGACCCAGTACTTC
CASSEASPRETQYF
>TRBD1|TRBJ1-1|-|TRBV27
TGTGCCAGCAGGTCAGGGGGCCCCGTGGCTTTCTTT
CASRSGGPVAFF
>-|TRBJ2-3|-|TRBV28
TGTGCCAGCAGTTTTAAAGTAGATACGCAGTATTTT
CASSFKVDTQYF
>TRBD2|TRBJ2-2|-|TRBV14
TGTGCCAGCAGCCAAGATTTGTGGGCGGGAGGAACCGGGGAGCTGTTTTTT
CASSQDLWAGGTGELFF
>TRBD1|TRBJ2-7|-|TRBV6-6
TGTGCCAGCAGTCCCGGACAGGGGGCCTACGAGCAGTACTTC
CASSPGQGAYEQYF
>TRBD1|TRBJ1-1|-|TRBV6-5
TGTGCCAGCACCTACGACAGGGGAGACACTGAAGCTTTCTTT
CASTYDRGDTEAFF
>-|TRBJ1-1|-|TRBV11-3
TGTGCCAGCAGCCCAACGCCTGGGGCGAACACTGAAGCTTTCTTT
CASSPTPGANTEAFF
>-|TRBJ2-2|-|TRBV7-9
TGTGCCAGCAGCTTGAGACAGATCACCGGGGAGCTGTTTTTT
CASSLRQITGELFF
>TRBD2|TRBJ2-1|-|TRBV6-5
TGTGCCAGCAATTTCGGGACTACCAACAATGAGCAGTTCTTC
CASNFGTTNNEQFF
>-|TRBJ1-1|-|TRBV28
TGTGCCAGCAGTCTACCCGGGACCCCCAGCACTGAAGCTTTCTTT
CASSLPGTPSTEAFF
>-|TRBJ1-5|-|TRBV5-1
TGCGCCAGCAGCTTGGGGACACTCAATCAGCCCCAGCATTTT
CASSLGTLNQPQHF
>-|TRBJ1-2|-|TRBV6-4
TGTGCCAGCAGTGAATCGCCAGGGCCCTATGGCTACACCTTC
CASSESPGPYGYTF
>TRBD2|TRBJ2-1|-|TRBV19
TGTGCCAGTAGCGGACTAGCGGTCAATGAGCAGTTCTTC
CASSGLAVNEQFF
>-|TRBJ1-1|-|TRBV4-1
TGCGCCAGCAGCCAAAGGAGTCGTCCCACTGAAGCTTTCTTT
CASSQRSRPTEAFF
>TRBD2|TRBJ2-3|once|TRBV9
TGTGCCAGCAGCACACGGACTAGTCGGGCAGATACGCAGTATTTT
CASSTRTSRADTQYF
>-|TRBJ1-1|-|TRBV11-2
TGTGCCAGCAGCTCCAGACAGGCGGACACTGAAGCTTTCTTT
CASSSRQADTEAFF
>-|TRBJ1-5|-|TRBV27
TGTGCCAGCAGTTTATACGGAGTTGTGGGCAATCAGCCCCAGCATTTT
CASSLYGVVGNQPQHF
>-|TRBJ2-7|-|TRBV9
TGTGCCAGCAGCTTGACAGGTCCCAACGAGCAGTACTTC
CASSLTGPNEQYF
>TRBD2|TRBJ2-7|-|TRBV5-1
TGCGCCAGCGGGGGATCCAGCGGGAGGGGAGCCTACGAGCAGTACTTC
CASGGSSGRGAYEQYF
>-|TRBJ1-2|-|TRBV28
TGTGCCAGCAGCCTCGGTGTGGAGCCCTATGGCTACACCTTC
CASSLGVEPYGYTF
>-|TRBJ1-5|-|TRBV29-1
TGCAGCGTTGGTGGGCAAAAGCCCCAGCATTTT
CSVGGQKPQHF
>TRBD1|TRBJ2-7|-|TRBV5-1
TGCGCCAGCAGCTTGGAATTGGCGACAGGGGGCAACGAGCAGTACTTC
CASSLELATGGNEQYF
>TRBD2|TRBJ2-2|-|TRBV3-1/TRBV3-2
TGTGCCAGCAGCCCCGGACTAGCGGGAAGGAGGACCGGGGAGCTGTTTTTT
CASSPGLAGRRTGELFF
>-|TRBJ2-1|-|TRBV19
TGTGCCAGTAGCCCCTACCCAGAGAATGAGCAGTTCTTC
CASSPYPENEQFF
>-|TRBJ1-6|-|TRBV27
TGTGCCAGCAGTTTGAGACAGGTCTATAATTCACCCCTCCACTTT
CASSLRQVYNSPLHF
>-|TRBJ1-1|-|TRBV7-9
TGTGCCAGCAGCTCTGGGGGGGCTAACACTGAAGCTTTCTTT
CASSSGGANTEAFF
>TRBD2|TRBJ2-2|-|TRBV7-3
TGTGCCAGCAGCCGTAAGAGCGGGAGCACGAACACCGGGGAGCTGTTTTTT
CASSRKSGSTNTGELFF
>TRBD1|TRBJ2-3|-|TRBV19
TGTGCCAGCTCTCGCTTGGTCGGACAGGGCACAGATACGCAGTATTTT
CASSRLVGQGTDTQYF
>-|TRBJ2-1|-|TRBV28
TGTGCCAGCAGGGGAGGTGCGTGGGTCGATGAGCAGTTCTTC
CASRGGAWVDEQFF
>TRBD1|TRBJ1-3|-|TRBV5-1
TGCGCCAGCAGCTTTTTCGGGACAGGGGAAAGAAACACCATATATTTT
CASSFFGTGERNTIYF
>-|TRBJ1-5|-|TRBV19
TGTGCCAGTAGTATAAGGGCATACCCGGTGGGCAATCAGCCCCAGCATTTT
CASSIRAYPVGNQPQHF
>-|TRBJ2-7|-|TRBV20-1
TGCAGTGCCTTATTCTACGAGCAGTACTTC
CSALFYEQYF
>-|TRBJ1-4|-|TRBV3-1/TRBV3-2
TGTGCCAGCAGCCAGGGGTTAGAGGGTGAAAAACTGTTTTTT
CASSQGLEGEKLFF
>TRBD2|TRBJ2-2|-|TRBV19
TGTGCCAGTAGTGCCTCCGGCGGGAGTGGCACCGGGGAGCTGTTTTTT
CASSASGGSGTGELFF
>-|TRBJ2-5|-|TRBV28
TGTGCCAGCAGTCAAGGAGGGGAAGAGACCCAGTACTTC
CASSQGGEETQYF
>-|TRBJ1-4|-|TRBV2
TGTGCCAGCAGTGAAGCGGGGAGACCTAATGAAAAACTGTTTTTT
CASSEAGRPNEKLFF
>-|TRBJ1-1|-|TRBV6-5
TGTGCCAGCAGTTACTCGAGGGGAACTGAAGCTTTCTTT
CASSYSRGTEAFF
>-|TRBJ2-3|-|TRBV6-5
TGTGCCAGCAGTTTGGGCAGGGCGAGGACAGATACGCAGTATTTT
CASSLGRARTDTQYF
>TRBD2|TRBJ2-1|-|TRBV7-2
TGTGCCAGCAGCCCGGGACTAGCGGGACATGAGCAGTTCTTC
CASSPGLAGHEQFF
>-|TRBJ2-7|-|TRBV3-1/TRBV3-2
TGTGCCAGCAGCCCGATGGGGGGAGGCAAGTCGTACGAGCAGTACTTC
CASSPMGGGKSYEQYF
>-|TRBJ1-1|-|TRBV15
TGTGCCACCAGCAGACACTATGTAGCTTTCTTT
CATSRHYVAFF
>-|TRBJ1-2|-|TRBV28
TGTGCCAGCAGACAGGGCGGTAACTATGGCTACACCTTC
CASRQGGNYGYTF
>-|TRBJ1-1|-|TRBV5-1
TGCGCCAGCAGCTTGGTCCGAGACACTGAAGCTTTCTTT
CASSLVRDTEAFF